Below, 22 T cell receptor beta chains from the same sample are listed, as sequenced in a study of blood T cell repertoires in COVID-19. The table came from immunoSEQ multiplex PCR; TCRdb's copy has only in-frame clones and leaves some out. Among about 76,000 clones listed, 65% to 90% were seen once. Source material: peripheral blood. These receptors came from a human donor in a cohort sampled during active COVID-19.

CDR3 loop: CASSQEGVGGYTF. The CDR3, as DNA: TGCGCCAGCAGCCAAGAAGGGGTTGGGGGCTACACCTTC. The chain uses TRBV4-3 and TRBJ1-2; possibly TRBD1 for D (5 bases). The CDR3 consists of 13 residues. Germline CDR1 reads LGHNA; CDR2 reads YSLEER. The V gene lost 0 bases and the J gene lost 8 bases, with 10 bases spanning the gap.

The V call is TRBV28, the J call TRBJ2-7; TRBD1 is a possible D gene (6 bases). Trimming cost V 2 bases and J 4 bases, with 18 bases left between them. Germline assignment: CDR1 MDHEN and CDR2 SYDVKM. This CDR3 is 16 amino acids long. The CDR3 DNA reads as TGTGCCAGCAGTTTAGAACAGGGATGGGGAAATTACGAGCAGTACTTC. It encodes CASSLEQGWGNYEQYF.

The rearrangement uses TRBV7-8 and TRBJ1-1; weak D call: TRBD1 (5 bases). CDR3 length: 14 residues. Germline V CDR1 and CDR2: SGHVS, FQNEAQ. Trimming left V 5 bases short and J 1 base short, with 11 bases between. CDR3 in amino acids: CASSPGPSNTEAFF. The CDR3 bases are TGTGCCAGCAGCCCAGGGCCGTCGAACACTGAAGCTTTCTTT.

This rearrangement joins TRBV12-5 to TRBJ2-1, with 9 bases aligning to TRBD2. Trimming cost V 7 bases and J 5 bases; bases outside gene matches: 21. This CDR3 comprises 19 residues. CDR1 is LGHNT and CDR2 is FRNRAP in the germline V gene. The CDR3 region is CASVNPRIERGALNNEQFF. The CDR3 DNA reads TGTGCTAGTGTCAACCCGCGGATAGAGCGGGGGGCACTAAACAATGAGCAGTTCTTC. The entire variable domain, with the rest obtained from reference TRBV12-5 and TRBJ2-1, is as follows: DARVTQTPRHKVTEMGQEVTMRCQPILGHNTVFWYRQTMMQGLELLAYFRNRAPLDDSGMPKDRFSAEMPDATLATLKIQPSEPRDSAVYFCASVNPRIERGALNNEQFFGPGTRLTVL.

The J gene is TRBJ2-1, the V gene TRBV6-4, with 8 bases matching TRBD2. Germline lookup yields CDR1 MRHNA and CDR2 SNTAGT. The length of the CDR3 is 15 residues. Unmatched junction bases numbered 9, after V lost 6 bases and J lost 5 bases. This chain's CDR3 is CASSAFSGGNNEQFF. The CDR3 DNA sequence: TGTGCCAGCAGCGCTTTTTCGGGAGGGAACAATGAGCAGTTCTTC.

This clone was seen once. The V and J genes are TRBV5-1 and TRBJ2-5, with 9 bases matching TRBD2. V shed 3 bases and J 3 bases; nucleotides not matched to a gene: 18. In germline, CDR1 is SGHRS, CDR2 YFSETQ. The CDR3 has 19 residues. CDR3 DNA sequence: TGCGCCAGCAGCTCTATGGGGTATTCCCATCTAGCGGGGAAAGAGACCCAGTACTTC. Residues: CASSSMGYSHLAGKETQYF.

J is TRBJ1-5 and V is TRBV7-6, with a possible D match to TRBD1 (5 bases). V was trimmed by 5 bases and J by 0 bases, leaving 8 bases between them. Germline CDR1 and CDR2: SGHVS and FNYEAQ. This CDR3 is built from 14 residues. The CDR3 protein is CASSPDNSNQPQHF. Written as DNA, the CDR3 is TGTGCCAGCAGCCCGGACAATAGCAATCAGCCCCAGCATTTT.

The chain is built from TRBV5-1 and TRBJ1-1; D not certain. Per the germline V gene, CDR1 is SGHRS and CDR2 is YFSETQ. The V end was cut by 1 base, the J end by 3 bases, with 7 bases between. The CDR3 length is 13 residues. CDR3: CASSLKLDTEAFF. In nucleotides, the CDR3 is TGCGCCAGCAGCTTGAAGCTCGACACTGAAGCTTTCTTT.

This clone was counted once. This sequence joins TRBV19 and TRBJ1-5; weak D call: TRBD1 (6 bases). From germline, CDR1 is LNHDA and CDR2 SQIVND (reference sequence). This CDR3 comprises 13 residues. V dropped 5 bases and J dropped 7 bases, with 12 bases sitting between them. CDR3 nucleotides: TGTGCCAGTAGTCAAGGGGGTGGACAGCCCCAGCATTTT. Residues: CASSQGGGQPQHF.

This CDR3 reads CATFKVGSGNYNEQFF. The CDR3 DNA reads TGTGCCACCTTTAAAGTTGGCAGCGGGAACTACAATGAGCAGTTCTTC. The chain uses TRBV11-2 and TRBJ2-1, with TRBD2 matching 7 bases. Germline lookup yields CDR1 SGHAT and CDR2 FQNNGV. The CDR3 is 16 residues long. V lost 10 bases, J lost 3 bases, and 15 bases stayed unmatched.

The chain is built from TRBV11-3 and TRBJ2-5; 7 bases agree with TRBD2. V lost 1 base and J lost 5; bases outside the gene matches: 10. From germline, CDR1 is SGHNT and CDR2 YENEEA. The CDR3 extends over 16 amino acids. In DNA, the CDR3 is TGTGCCAGCAGCTTAGGTTCGGGGGGTTTAAGGGAGACCCAGTACTTC. Protein product: CASSLGSGGLRETQYF.

This clone occurred a few times. This CDR3 reads CASRRLEGNYGYTF. CDR3 bases: TGTGCCAGCAGGCGTTTGGAGGGTAACTATGGCTACACCTTC. V is TRBV6-5 and J is TRBJ1-2; the D is unclear. The CDR3 runs 14 residues. V shed 6 bases and J shed 1 base, with 12 bases lying between them. Per the germline V gene, CDR1 is MNHEY and CDR2 is SVGAGI.

The chain links TRBV7-2 to TRBJ1-2; unclear D gene. CDR1 is SGHTA and CDR2 is FQGNSA in the germline V gene. Trimming removed 3 bases at V and 8 bases at J, with 13 bases between. CDR3 size: 13 residues. The CDR3 nucleotides are TGTGCCAGCAGCTTGGTCACTCCCAAGGGCTACACCTTC. It translates to CASSLVTPKGYTF.

This chain joins TRBV5-1 and TRBJ2-5; D possibly corresponds to TRBD1 (6 bases). This CDR3 comprises 16 residues. Germline CDR1 SGHRS, CDR2 YFSETQ. V was trimmed by 2 bases and J by 5 bases, leaving 19 bases between them. CDR3 in amino acids: CASSFLVGAGEETQYF. CDR3 nucleotides: TGCGCCAGCAGCTTCCTAGTGGGGGCCGGTGAGGAGACCCAGTACTTC.

The chain employs TRBV7-2 and TRBJ2-6, with a tentative D call TRBD1 (7 bases). This CDR3 comprises 19 residues. The germline V gene has CDR1 SGHTA and CDR2 FQGNSA. Trimming pared 5 bases from V and 0 bases from J, leaving 20 bases between. CDR3 residues: CASSPGGRWRLSGANVLTF. The CDR3 DNA follows: TGTGCCAGCAGCCCAGGGGGGAGATGGCGCCTCTCTGGGGCCAACGTCCTGACTTTC.

The chain employs TRBV2 and TRBJ1-3; maybe TRBD1 (6 bases). Trimming stripped 4 bases from V and 0 bases from J, with 10 bases between. Germline CDR1 is SNHLY and CDR2 is FYNNEI. The CDR3 sequence is 15 residues long. The CDR3, as DNA: TGTGCCAGCAGTGTTAGGGGGACCTCTGGAAACACCATATATTTT. The encoded protein is CASSVRGTSGNTIYF. The full variable domain, rest sourced from reference TRBV2 and TRBJ1-3, is EPEVTQTPSHQVTQMGQEVILRCVPISNHLYFYWYRQILGQKVEFLVSFYNNEISEKSEIFDDQFSVERPDGSNFTLKIRSTKLEDSAMYFCASSVRGTSGNTIYFGEGSWLTVV.

V is TRBV18 and J is TRBJ1-2, with D possibly TRBD1 on 5 matching bases. Germline loops: CDR1 KGHSH, CDR2 LQKENI. This CDR3 is built from 13 residues. V lost 8 bases, J lost 13 bases, and 23 bases lay in between. The CDR3 region has the DNA TGTGCCAGCCCGCGGGGGACGGCCCCCCTGGGCACCTTC. Translated: CASPRGTAPLGTF. Filled out from reference TRBV18 and TRBJ1-2, the complete variable domain reads NAGVMQNPRHLVRRRGQEARLRCSPMKGHSHVYWYRQLPEEGLKFMVYLQKENIIDESGMPKERFSAEFPKEGPSILRIQQVVRGDSAAYFCASPRGTAPLGTFGSGTRLTVV.

The CDR3 coding sequence is TGTGCCTGTAAAAGGACAGGGGGGAATGAGCAGTTCTTC. As protein: CACKRTGGNEQFF. The genes are TRBV27 and TRBJ2-1; 10 positions agree with TRBD1. After removal of 11 bases from V and 7 bases from J, the junction contained 8 bases not matched to a gene. Germline V CDR1 and CDR2: MNHEY, SMNVEV (reference sequence). The CDR3 runs 13 residues.

V and J are TRBV5-5 and TRBJ1-2, with 8 nucleotides matching TRBD1. This CDR3 region has 13 residues. The J segment lost 7 bases and the V segment lost 5 bases, leaving 7 bases of the junction unmatched. Germline assignment: CDR1 SGHKS and CDR2 YYEKEE (reference sequence). The CDR3 DNA follows: TGTGCCAGCAGTGCCGGACAGGGCCTTGGCTACACCTTC. As protein: CASSAGQGLGYTF. Full variable domain (rest looked up from reference TRBV5-5 and TRBJ1-2): DAGVTQSPTHLIKTRGQQVTLRCSPISGHKSVSWYQQVLGQGPQFIFQYYEKEERGRGNFPDRFSARQFPNYSSELNVNALLLGDSALYLCASSAGQGLGYTFGSGTRLTVV.

The genes are TRBV28 and TRBJ2-7, with a possible D match to TRBD2 (6 bases). The V gene lost 7 bases and the J gene lost 9 bases, with 13 bases spanning the gap. Germline CDR1 is MDHEN and CDR2 is SYDVKM. CDR3 length: 11 amino acids. This chain's CDR3 is CASTYSGVQYF. For the CDR3, the DNA is TGTGCCAGCACGTACTCGGGGGTGCAGTACTTC.

The rearrangement uses TRBV30 and TRBJ1-1, with D uncertain. V lost 3 bases and J lost 11, with 10 bases in between. Germline CDR1 reads GTSNPN; CDR2 reads SVGIG (reference sequence). The CDR3 extends over 10 amino acids. CDR3 residues: CAWRTFEAFF. As DNA, the CDR3 is TGTGCCTGGAGGACATTTGAGGCTTTCTTT.

This sequence joins TRBV7-9 and TRBJ2-7; D uncertain. Germline CDR1 is SEHNR and CDR2 is FQNEAQ (reference sequence). The CDR3 is made up of 13 amino acids. Trimming removed 6 bases at V and 0 bases at J, with 9 bases between. The CDR3 DNA reads TGTGCCAGCAGTTACGGAGTCTCCTACGAGCAGTACTTC. Translated: CASSYGVSYEQYF. Combining the CDR3 with reference TRBV7-9 and TRBJ2-7 gives the whole variable domain DTGVSQNPRHKITKRGQNVTFRCDPISEHNRLYWYRQTLGQGPEFLTYFQNEAQLEKSRLLSDRFSAERPKGSFSTLEIQRTEQGDSAMYLCASSYGVSYEQYFGPGTRLTVT.